This note documents a single T cell receptor beta chain sequence. V lost 2 bases, J lost 7 bases, and 7 bases stayed unmatched. The CDR3 has 15 amino acids. The germline gives CDR1 MNHEY, CDR2 SVGEGT. The authors' processing: Quantification of nucleated cells was approximated via reference gene primer amplification. TCRdb's copy holds only in-frame clones and misses some; the assay was immunoSEQ multiplex PCR. The V and J calls and clone size were taken over from that table, and D and trimming were inferred from the DNA. Of fewer than 450,000 clones in the sample, 75% to 90% are singletons; the top ten hold nearly 6.5%. This entry belongs to a study of blood T cell repertoires in COVID-19. Study as a whole: Samples taken during acute and convalescent COVID-19 were collected in the United States, Italy and Spain.

V and J are TRBV6-2 or TRBV6-3 and TRBJ2-7, with 11 positions matching TRBD2. Sequenced: peripheral blood. This sequence originates from a woman aged 50 to 60 with COVID-19, enrolled during active disease. The DNA for the CDR3 is TGTGCCAGCAGTTACAATAGCGGGAGGGCCGGAGAGCAGTACTTC. Amino acids: CASSYNSGRAGEQYF.